This T cell receptor (beta chain) was observed in a study of lymphopenia after photon versus proton radiotherapy. General study findings and limits: Oligoclonal CD8+ Temra expansion after nadir drove photon patients' diversity drop. A bigger post-nadir fall in TCR diversity correlated inversely with survival time in deceased patients.

Some clones are missing from TCRdb's copy, which holds only in-frame ones; the method was immunoSEQ multiplex PCR. The table records about 30,000 clones, nearly 95% of them present only once. Per germline, CDR1 SGDLS and CDR2 YYNGEE. This CDR3 contains 15 residues. V shed 1 base, J shed 9 bases, and the junction held 4 bases outside the gene matches. As for this clone: What it binds is not known.

This TCR came from a woman in her fifties or sixties with cholangiocarcinoma. The chain combines TRBV9 with TRBJ1-6; 10 bases match TRBD1. The specimen comprised peripheral blood, sampled from a patient treated with photon-based radiotherapy. CDR3 DNA sequence: TGTGCCAGCAGCGTAAGGGACAGGGGATCTTCACCCCTCCACTTT. It encodes CASSVRDRGSSPLHF.